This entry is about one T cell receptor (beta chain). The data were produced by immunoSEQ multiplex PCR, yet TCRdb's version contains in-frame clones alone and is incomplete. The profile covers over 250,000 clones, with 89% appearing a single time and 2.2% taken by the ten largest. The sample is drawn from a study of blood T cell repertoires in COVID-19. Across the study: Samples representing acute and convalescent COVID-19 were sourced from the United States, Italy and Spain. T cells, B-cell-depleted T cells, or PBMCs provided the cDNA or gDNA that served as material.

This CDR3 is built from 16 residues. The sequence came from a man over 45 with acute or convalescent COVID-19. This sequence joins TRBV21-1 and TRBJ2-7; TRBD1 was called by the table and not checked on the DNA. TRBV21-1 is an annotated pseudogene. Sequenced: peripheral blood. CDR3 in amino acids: CASSKRGQGPFHEQYF. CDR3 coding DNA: TGTGCCAGCAGCAAAAGGGGACAGGGGCCGTTTCACGAGCAGTACTTC.